This T cell receptor (beta chain) was captured in a study of T cells in Graves' hyperthyroidism and ophthalmopathy. The CDR3 extends over 16 amino acids. V lost 4 bases to trimming and J lost 8 bases, with 23 bases between them. This clonotype was detected many times. The source material, RNA transcripts, was used to amplify TCR beta CDR3 regions. The HTBI set primed first-round TCR CDR3 RT-PCR. MiXCR was run by TCRdb on the multiplex PCR reads, yielding one entry per CDR3 protein. The repertoire holds around 500,000 distinct CDR3 sequences, with around a fifth as singletons. The sequencing input was blood. The chain links TRBV12-3 or TRBV12-4 to TRBJ1-2, with D maybe TRBD1 (5 bases). The source is a woman in her 70s with Graves' ophthalmopathy. This CDR3 is CASSSYPRPGQRGYTF. In nucleotides, the CDR3 is TGTGCCAGCAGTTCCTACCCTAGACCGGGGCAGAGAGGCTACACCTTC.